What follows are 8 T cell receptor beta chains derived from one specimen sequenced in a study of cytomegalovirus exposure and HLA in healthy donors. The study ran its PCR with 60 Vbeta and 13 Jbeta primers. Profiled with immunoSEQ multiplex PCR; TCRdb holds only in-frame clones, not every one. Here the sample spans roughly 190,000 clones, roughly 8.7% being singletons. The sequenced material came from PBMCs. The receptors come from a woman in her twenties or thirties in good health and CMV-seropositive.

The CDR3 DNA is TGTGCCAGCAGCAAAGGGACTAGCGGGAGTGCTGCTGGGGCCAACGTCCTGACTTTC. Encoded protein: CASSKGTSGSAAGANVLTF. The chain recombines TRBV4-2 with TRBJ2-6, with TRBD2 identical over 14 bases. The CDR3 is 19 amino acids. The trim removed 5 bases at V and 2 bases at J, leaving 8 bases unmatched. Germline-derived CDR1 and CDR2 are LGHNA and YNFKEQ.

A few counts support this clone. This chain connects TRBV29-1 to TRBJ1-1; a possible D gene is TRBD1 (6 bases). This CDR3 comprises 13 residues. Germline values: CDR1 SQVTM, CDR2 ANQGSEA. The ends were cut back, 5 bases at V and 1 base at J, with 11 bases in the middle. CDR3 DNA: TGCAGCGTTCAGGGACACTCGAACACTGAAGCTTTCTTT. Encoded protein: CSVQGHSNTEAFF.

The V gene is TRBV21-1, the J gene TRBJ2-7; no DNA check was done on the table's D call, TRBD1. TRBV21-1 is flagged as a pseudogene. The CDR3 has 14 residues. CDR3 bases: TGTGCCAGCAGCCCCCGACAGGGCCAAAACGAGCAGTACTTC. Its translation: CASSPRQGQNEQYF.

The CDR3 protein is CASSEDVYGYTF. CDR3 in DNA: TGTGCCAGTTCCGAGGATGTCTATGGCTACACCTTC. V usage is TRBV2 and J usage is TRBJ1-2, with D hard to call. Trimming shortened V by 9 bases and J by 4 bases, and 12 bases separated the two germline ends. The CDR3 has 12 amino acids. Germline CDR1 reads SNHLY; CDR2 reads FYNNEI.

The chain couples TRBV6-4 to TRBJ1-5; possible D gene TRBD1, 5 bases. From germline, CDR1 is MRHNA and CDR2 SNTAGT. This CDR3 region has 14 residues. Trimming removed 2 bases at V and 6 bases at J, with 11 bases between. The CDR3 DNA sequence: TGTGCCAGCAGTGACCGGCCAGGGCGTCAGCCCCAGCATTTT. Encoded protein: CASSDRPGRQPQHF.

The chain uses TRBV9 and TRBJ2-7; maybe TRBD2 (6 bases). The V gene lost 4 bases and the J gene lost 6 bases, with 20 bases spanning the gap. CDR1 and CDR2 from the germline V gene are SGDLS and YYNGEE. The CDR3 extends over 15 amino acids. In DNA form, the CDR3 reads TGTGCCAGCAGCAGGGGACTGGAGTCCCTAGGCGAGCAGTACTTC. This sequence encodes CASSRGLESLGEQYF.

This clone was counted a few times. The chain joins TRBV25-1 to TRBJ2-7; 12 bases are shared with TRBD1. With 7 bases clipped from V and 3 bases from J, the junction kept 16 bases outside the gene matches. Germline lookup yields CDR1 MGHDK and CDR2 SYGVNS. This CDR3 contains 18 residues. For the CDR3, the DNA is TGTGCCAGCACCCCGACCGGGACAGGGGGCGGATTGAACTACGAGCAGTACTTC. Translated: CASTPTGTGGGLNYEQYF.

This chain's CDR3 is CASTRDRVNSGANVLTF. Written as DNA, the CDR3 is TGTGCCAGTACCCGGGACAGGGTCAACTCTGGGGCCAACGTCCTGACTTTC. The rearrangement links TRBV19 to TRBJ2-6; 9 bases fit TRBD1. The CDR3 has 17 amino acids. The germline gives CDR1 LNHDA, CDR2 SQIVND (reference sequence). The J segment lost 0 bases and the V segment lost 7 bases, leaving 7 bases of the junction unmatched.